The next 27 T cell receptor beta chains were all read from a single sample in a study of OX40 agonist ivuxolimab in advanced cancers. Profiled with immunoSEQ multiplex PCR; TCRdb holds only in-frame clones, not every one. The table shows about 100,000 clones, with approximately 90% occurring only once. The source material was CD4+ or CD8+ T cells sorted from blood, sampled in a trial of the OX40 agonist ivuxolimab. The source of these receptors is an adult with an advanced solid tumor such as melanoma, head and neck, liver or kidney cancer.

This clone occurred once. The chain carries TRBV7-3 and TRBJ2-1, with D possibly being TRBD1 (5 bases). V shed 1 base and J shed 5 bases, with 15 bases lying between them. Germline-derived CDR1 and CDR2 are SGHTA and FQGTGA. CDR3 size: 16 residues. CDR3 DNA: TGTGCCAGCAGCTTAAACGGCGGCCTGACAGACAATGAGCAGTTCTTC. It yields the protein CASSLNGGLTDNEQFF.

V usage is TRBV5-1 and J usage is TRBJ2-3; a possible D gene is TRBD2 (5 bases). The V gene lost 6 bases and the J gene lost 6 bases, with 17 bases spanning the gap. Germline V gives CDR1 SGHRS, CDR2 YFSETQ. The CDR3 consists of 14 residues. The CDR3 region is CASTRRESRDTQYF. CDR3 in DNA: TGCGCCAGCACCCGAAGGGAGTCGAGGGATACGCAGTATTTT. The variable domain in full, with the rest retrieved from reference TRBV5-1 and TRBJ2-3, is KAGVTQTPRYLIKTRGQQVTLSCSPISGHRSVSWYQQTPGQGLQFLFEYFSETQRNKGNFPGRFSGRQFSNSRSEMNVSTLELGDSALYLCASTRRESRDTQYFGPGTRLTVL.

This clone was seen only a few times. This chain uses TRBV4-3 with TRBJ2-2; TRBD2 matches 9 bases. Germline V gene data show CDR1 as LGHNA and CDR2 as YSLEER. V lost 2 bases and J lost 6; bases outside the gene matches: 4. This CDR3 comprises 15 residues. The CDR3 reads CASSQLAGASGELFF. The CDR3 DNA reads as TGCGCCAGCAGCCAATTAGCGGGAGCGTCCGGGGAGCTGTTTTTT.

The chain links TRBV4-1 to TRBJ2-1; 9 nucleotides line up with TRBD2. The CDR3 runs 14 residues. CDR1 and CDR2 (germline): MGHRA, YSYEKL. With 3 bases clipped from V and 5 bases from J, the junction kept 2 bases outside the gene matches. CDR3 nucleotides: TGCGCCAGCAGCCATAGCGGGAGCAACAATGAGCAGTTCTTC. This gives the protein CASSHSGSNNEQFF.

The genes are TRBV6-4 and TRBJ2-7; the match to TRBD2 covers 11 bases. The J segment lost 0 bases and the V segment lost 6 bases, leaving 4 bases of the junction unmatched. Per the germline V gene, CDR1 is MRHNA and CDR2 is SNTAGT. This CDR3 region has 15 residues. CDR3 protein: CASSALAGGSYEQYF. Here the CDR3 DNA reads TGTGCCAGCAGCGCCCTAGCGGGAGGCTCCTACGAGCAGTACTTC.

The V and J genes are TRBV4-1 and TRBJ2-3; unclear D gene. Germline V CDR1 and CDR2: MGHRA, YSYEKL. This CDR3 has 13 amino acids. Trimming stripped 1 base from V and 8 bases from J, with 10 bases between. The CDR3 reads CASSQGQASTQYF. The CDR3 nucleotides are TGCGCCAGCAGCCAAGGGCAGGCTAGTACGCAGTATTTT.

The rearrangement joins TRBV28 to TRBJ1-2; D not resolved. CDR1 and CDR2 from the germline V gene are MDHEN and SYDVKM. This CDR3 is built from 15 residues. Trimming shortened V by 1 base and J by 4 bases, and 13 bases separated the two germline ends. The CDR3 sequence: CASSLFGVLGYGYTF. In DNA, the CDR3 is TGTGCCAGCAGTTTATTCGGGGTGTTGGGCTATGGCTACACCTTC.

CDR3 amino acids: CASSLTGLAQETQYF. The CDR3 DNA follows: TGTGCCAGCAGCTTAACGGGACTAGCGCAAGAGACCCAGTACTTC. The chain links TRBV7-2 to TRBJ2-5; 10 bases agree with TRBD2. Germline loops: CDR1 SGHTA, CDR2 FQGNSA. The J segment lost 2 bases and the V segment lost 2 bases, leaving 2 bases of the junction unmatched. This CDR3 region has 15 residues.

The V call is TRBV6-1, the J call TRBJ1-4, with TRBD1 matching over 7 bases. This CDR3 is 15 amino acids long. The ends lost 7 bases at V and 0 bases at J; junction bases unmatched: 5. Germline values: CDR1 MNHNS, CDR2 SASEGT. The CDR3 here is CASNSGTATNEKLFF. In nucleotides, the CDR3 is TGTGCCAGCAACTCAGGGACAGCAACTAATGAAAAACTGTTTTTT.

V and J are TRBV19 and TRBJ2-7, with a weak D call TRBD2 (6 bases). There are 13 residues in the CDR3. From germline, CDR1 is LNHDA and CDR2 SQIVND (reference sequence). V was trimmed by 4 bases and J by 5 bases, leaving 12 bases between them. DNA of the CDR3: TGTGCCAGTAGTACCCCCCGGAGGGACGAGCAGTACTTC. Its protein product is CASSTPRRDEQYF.

V gene TRBV6-7 combines with J gene TRBJ2-7; 9 positions agree with TRBD1. TRBV6-7 is recorded as an ORF, its role being uncertain. CDR3 length: 15 residues. With 2 bases clipped from V and 3 bases from J, the junction kept 5 bases outside the gene matches. CDR3 in DNA: TGTGCCAGCAGTTACCCGGACAGGGGATACTACGAGCAGTACTTC. Residues: CASSYPDRGYYEQYF.

The rearrangement uses TRBV7-3 and TRBJ2-1; the match to TRBD2 covers 11 bases. Germline assignment: CDR1 SGHTA and CDR2 FQGTGA. The CDR3 consists of 16 residues. V trimming: 0 bases; J trimming: 9 bases; junction bases outside the gene matches: 7. The CDR3 region is CASSLTTSGSSGEQFF. The CDR3 DNA follows: TGTGCCAGCAGCTTAACCACTAGCGGGAGTTCAGGTGAGCAGTTCTTC.

This chain uses TRBV7-6 with TRBJ2-3; 9 nucleotides agree with TRBD1. Germline assignment: CDR1 SGHVS and CDR2 FNYEAQ. V lost 1 base to trimming and J lost 2 bases; unmatched junction nucleotides: 4. CDR3 length equals 16 residues. The chain's CDR3 is CASSLGGQGLTDTQYF. The CDR3 coding sequence is TGTGCCAGCAGCTTAGGGGGACAGGGCCTCACAGATACGCAGTATTTT. The whole variable domain, filled in from reference TRBV7-6 and TRBJ2-3, reads GAGVSQSPRYKVTKRGQDVALRCDPISGHVSLYWYRQALGQGPEFLTYFNYEAQQDKSGLPNDRFSAERPEGSISTLTIQRTEQRDSAMYRCASSLGGQGLTDTQYFGPGTRLTVL.

This clone was seen just once. The chain carries TRBV28 and TRBJ1-4; D is perhaps TRBD1 (5 bases). Per germline, CDR1 MDHEN and CDR2 SYDVKM. The CDR3 is 16 amino acids. V gave up 6 bases and J gave up 4 bases, with 18 bases separating them. CDR3 DNA: TGTGCCAGCAGGCGCATGGGGAGGGGAATTAATGAAAAACTGTTTTTT. This sequence encodes CASRRMGRGINEKLFF.

The chain links TRBV15 to TRBJ2-2, with D perhaps matching TRBD1 or TRBD2 (5 bases each). From germline, CDR1 is LNHNV and CDR2 YYDKDF (reference sequence). CDR3 size: 14 residues. The germline V and J ends were trimmed by 5 bases and 4 bases, with 11 bases remaining between them. This CDR3 is CATSEGPFTGELFF. CDR3 DNA sequence: TGTGCCACCAGCGAGGGACCGTTCACCGGGGAGCTGTTTTTT.

V is TRBV28 and J is TRBJ2-3; no firm D call. With 7 bases removed from V and 2 bases from J, the gap between germline ends came to 7 bases. CDR3 length equals 12 residues. CDR1 and CDR2 (germline): MDHEN, SYDVKM. This CDR3 reads CASTVSTDTQYF. The CDR3 DNA is TGTGCCAGCACGGTGTCCACAGATACGCAGTATTTT.

J is TRBJ2-7 and V is TRBV28, with TRBD2 matching 11 bases. The V gene's germline CDR1 is MDHEN and CDR2 SYDVKM. After removal of 5 bases from V and 5 bases from J, the junction contained 8 bases not matched to a gene. CDR3 length equals 15 residues. CDR3 region: CASSLWTSGLDEQYF. The CDR3 DNA is TGTGCCAGCAGTCTTTGGACTAGCGGGCTCGACGAGCAGTACTTC.

V is TRBV6-1 and J is TRBJ2-3; weak D call: TRBD1 (6 bases). The CDR3 is 16 residues long. Germline V gives CDR1 MNHNS, CDR2 SASEGT. Between the trimmed V and J ends, which lost 3 bases and 2 bases, there was a span of 15 bases. This chain's CDR3 is CASSDPRGRNTDTQYF. Here the CDR3 DNA reads TGTGCCAGCAGTGACCCCAGGGGTCGAAACACAGATACGCAGTATTTT.

The chain has TRBV19 and TRBJ1-6; D may be TRBD1 (6 bases). The germline V gene has CDR1 LNHDA and CDR2 SQIVND (reference sequence). This CDR3 contains 13 residues. The germline V and J ends were trimmed by 5 bases and 7 bases, with 9 bases remaining between them. The CDR3 region is CASSGQTNSPLHF. DNA of the CDR3: TGTGCCAGTAGTGGACAGACCAATTCACCCCTCCACTTT.

The chain employs TRBV5-4 and TRBJ2-5; D is perhaps TRBD1 or TRBD2 (5 bases each). This CDR3 is 17 amino acids long. Germline V gene data show CDR1 as SGHNT and CDR2 as YYREEE (reference sequence). With 3 bases removed from V and 0 bases from J, the gap between germline ends came to 18 bases. The CDR3 DNA follows: TGTGCCAGCAGCTCCGGGACCCCAAGTTGGAACCAAGAGACCCAGTACTTC. This encodes CASSSGTPSWNQETQYF.

The CDR3 bases are TGTGCCAGCTCACCACCGGTCACTCAAGAGACCCAGTACTTC. Translation: CASSPPVTQETQYF. The chain has TRBV18 and TRBJ2-5; D gene uncertain. From germline, CDR1 is KGHSH and CDR2 LQKENI. The CDR3 totals 14 residues. Deletions cut 0 bases from V and 2 bases from J, with 7 bases between.

This clone was seen a handful of times. V usage is TRBV7-9 and J usage is TRBJ1-1, with D possibly being TRBD1 (6 bases). This CDR3 is built from 12 residues. Trimming took 0 bases from V and 8 from J, leaving 7 bases between them. Germline loops: CDR1 SEHNR, CDR2 FQNEAQ (reference sequence). The chain's CDR3 is CASSLAGTEAFF. CDR3 coding DNA: TGTGCCAGCAGCTTAGCCGGGACAGAAGCTTTCTTT. Variable domain in full (rest from reference TRBV7-9 and TRBJ1-1): DTGVSQNPRHKITKRGQNVTFRCDPISEHNRLYWYRQTLGQGPEFLTYFQNEAQLEKSRLLSDRFSAERPKGSFSTLEIQRTEQGDSAMYLCASSLAGTEAFFGQGTRLTVV.

The chain uses TRBV29-1 and TRBJ2-1; D gene ambiguous. CDR3 length: 13 residues. V was clipped by 4 bases and J by 10 bases, with 17 bases between them. Germline V gene sequence: CDR1 SQVTM, CDR2 ANQGSEA. The CDR3 sequence is CSVGGLLSSEQFF. The CDR3 DNA follows: TGCAGCGTTGGAGGATTGCTGAGCAGCGAGCAGTTCTTC.

V is TRBV9 and J is TRBJ2-7; 9 bases are a match to TRBD2. Germline trimming cut 0 bases from V and 3 bases from J; bases unmatched to any gene: 7. This CDR3 contains 16 residues. The germline CDR1 and CDR2 sequences are SGDLS and YYNGEE. The CDR3 DNA is TGTGCCAGCAGCGTAGGCCCCCTAGCGGGATTCTACGAGCAGTACTTC. Protein sequence: CASSVGPLAGFYEQYF.

The chain has TRBV7-2 and TRBJ2-7, with 14 bases identical to TRBD2. This CDR3 region has 16 residues. In germline, CDR1 is SGHTA, CDR2 FQGNSA. V gave up 5 bases and J gave up 7 bases; unmatched junction bases: 10. In DNA, the CDR3 is TGTGCCAGCAGCCCACGGGGACTAGCGGGAGTTGGGGAGCAGTACTTC. Its protein product is CASSPRGLAGVGEQYF.

The CDR3 loop reads CASSSVDTEAFF. The CDR3 region has the DNA TGTGCCAGCAGCTCCGTAGACACTGAAGCTTTCTTT. The chain links TRBV28 to TRBJ1-1; the D is unclear. V lost 6 bases to trimming and J lost 3 bases, with 8 bases between them. CDR3 length equals 12 residues. Germline CDR1 and CDR2: MDHEN and SYDVKM.

This clone was counted between two and nine times. The V and J genes are TRBV7-2 and TRBJ2-7; 7 bases are a match to TRBD2. CDR3 size: 15 residues. Germline values: CDR1 SGHTA, CDR2 FQGNSA. V was pared by 3 bases and J by 2 bases, with 7 bases of the junction left unmatched. CDR3 nucleotides: TGTGCCAGCAGCTTGAGTCGGCGGGGGACCTACGAGCAGTACTTC. As protein: CASSLSRRGTYEQYF. Filled out from reference TRBV7-2 and TRBJ2-7, the complete variable domain reads GAGVSQSPSNKVTEKGKDVELRCDPISGHTALYWYRQSLGQGLEFLIYFQGNSAPDKSGLPSDRFSAERTGGSVSTLTIQRTQQEDSAVYLCASSLSRRGTYEQYFGPGTRLTVT.